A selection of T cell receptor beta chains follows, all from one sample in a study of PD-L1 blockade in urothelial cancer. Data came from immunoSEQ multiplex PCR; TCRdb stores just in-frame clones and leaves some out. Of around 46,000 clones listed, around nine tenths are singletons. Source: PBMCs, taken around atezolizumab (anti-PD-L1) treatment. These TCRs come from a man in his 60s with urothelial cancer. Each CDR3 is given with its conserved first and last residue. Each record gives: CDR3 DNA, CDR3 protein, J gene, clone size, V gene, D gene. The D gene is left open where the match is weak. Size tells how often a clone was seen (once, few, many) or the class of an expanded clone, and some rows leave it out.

DNA: TGTGCCAGCAGTTTCTCCTACTCCTACAATGAGCAGTTCTTC; CDR3: CASSFSYSYNEQFF; J: TRBJ2-1; size: .; V: TRBV27; D: .
DNA: TGTGCCATCAGCGATCAGGGGGCATTAGCCAAAAACATTCAGTACTTC; CDR3: CAISDQGALAKNIQYF; J: TRBJ2-4; size: .; V: TRBV10-3; D: TRBD1
DNA: TGTGCCAGCAGTGTGAGATACGAGCAGTACTTC; CDR3: CASSVRYEQYF; J: TRBJ2-7; size: .; V: TRBV6-1; D: .
DNA: TGTGCCAGCAGTGCCTCGACAGGGTATGGCTACACCTTC; CDR3: CASSASTGYGYTF; J: TRBJ1-2; size: once; V: TRBV2; D: TRBD1
DNA: TGTGCCAGCAGTCTAAACTACGAGCAGTACTTC; CDR3: CASSLNYEQYF; J: TRBJ2-7; size: .; V: TRBV28; D: .
DNA: TGTGCCTCGAAGGGAGGGGACTACGAGCAGTACTTC; CDR3: CASKGGDYEQYF; J: TRBJ2-7; size: .; V: TRBV2; D: TRBD2
DNA: TGTGCCAGCAGCTTAGATGAGGGGGCGGCAGATACGCAGTATTTT; CDR3: CASSLDEGAADTQYF; J: TRBJ2-3; size: .; V: TRBV7-2; D: TRBD1
DNA: TGCGCCAGCACCCTGGAGGGGAGCACCACCGGGGAGCTGTTTTTT; CDR3: CASTLEGSTTGELFF; J: TRBJ2-2; size: .; V: TRBV4-1; D: .
DNA: TGTGCCAGCAGCATGGGGAGGAACCAAGAGACCCAGTACTTC; CDR3: CASSMGRNQETQYF; J: TRBJ2-5; size: .; V: TRBV6-5; D: .
DNA: TGTGCCAGCAGCCCGGACAGCTCCTATAATTCACCCCTCCACTTT; CDR3: CASSPDSSYNSPLHF; J: TRBJ1-6; size: .; V: TRBV7-6; D: .
DNA: TGCAGTGCTAGCATCATCGGGGAGCTGTTTTTT; CDR3: CSASIIGELFF; J: TRBJ2-2; size: .; V: TRBV20-1; D: .
DNA: TGTGCCAGCAGCCCCCACGACCTAGGGAGCTCCTACAATGAGCAGTTCTTC; CDR3: CASSPHDLGSSYNEQFF; J: TRBJ2-1; size: .; V: TRBV14; D: .
DNA: TGTGCCAGCAGCCCCCGTTACCTAGTTTCCACCTACAATGAGCAGTTCTTC; CDR3: CASSPRYLVSTYNEQFF; J: TRBJ2-1; size: .; V: TRBV7-8; D: .
DNA: TGTGCCAGCAGCCCTGGACAGGGGTACTATTCACCCCTCCACTTT; CDR3: CASSPGQGYYSPLHF; J: TRBJ1-6; size: few; V: TRBV11-2; D: TRBD1
DNA: TGTGCCAGCAGCCCTGGACAGAACTACGAGCAGTACTTC; CDR3: CASSPGQNYEQYF; J: TRBJ2-7; size: .; V: TRBV7-6; D: .
DNA: TGTGCCAGCGCTAGGGGGACCCCCGGTAATGAGCAGTTCTTC; CDR3: CASARGTPGNEQFF; J: TRBJ2-1; size: .; V: TRBV6-5; D: .
DNA: TGTGCCAGCAGACAAACAGGGGACCCCACAGATACGCAGTATTTT; CDR3: CASRQTGDPTDTQYF; J: TRBJ2-3; size: .; V: TRBV5-4; D: TRBD1
DNA: TGTGCCAGCAGCTCTCGCTACGAGCAGTACTTC; CDR3: CASSSRYEQYF; J: TRBJ2-7; size: once; V: TRBV7-2; D: .
DNA: TGTGCCAGCTCATCCACGACAGTTGATACGCAGTATTTT; CDR3: CASSSTTVDTQYF; J: TRBJ2-3; size: .; V: TRBV18; D: .
DNA: TGTGCCAGCAGACAACGCGGGAGCCAGGGCGGGGGGAAAGCTTTCTTT; CDR3: CASRQRGSQGGGKAFF; J: TRBJ1-1; size: .; V: TRBV7-8; D: .
DNA: TGTGCCAGCAGCTTGGGACAGGGGGGCTACAATGAGCAGTTCTTC; CDR3: CASSLGQGGYNEQFF; J: TRBJ2-1; size: once; V: TRBV5-4; D: TRBD1
DNA: TGTGCCTGGAGGAAGACTAGCGGGGGCACCGGGGAGCTGTTTTTT; CDR3: CAWRKTSGGTGELFF; J: TRBJ2-2; size: .; V: TRBV30; D: TRBD2
DNA: TGCGCCAGCAGCTCATCGGGACTAGCGGGAGCGTACGAGCAGTACTTC; CDR3: CASSSSGLAGAYEQYF; J: TRBJ2-7; size: .; V: TRBV5-1; D: TRBD2
DNA: TGCGCCAGCAGCCAAGGGGCGGGAGCGGTTCCCGGGGAGCTGTTTTTT; CDR3: CASSQGAGAVPGELFF; J: TRBJ2-2; size: .; V: TRBV4-3; D: TRBD2
DNA: TGTGCCAGCAGTCCGCTAGCGGGAGGGTACAATGAGCAGTTCTTC; CDR3: CASSPLAGGYNEQFF; J: TRBJ2-1; size: .; V: TRBV6-5; D: TRBD2
DNA: TGTGCCAGCAAATTACAAGGTGTAGGAGCCACAGATACGCAGTATTTT; CDR3: CASKLQGVGATDTQYF; J: TRBJ2-3; size: .; V: TRBV6-6; D: .
DNA: TGTGCCAGCTCACCCGGACAGGGCTTGGGCTACACCTTC; CDR3: CASSPGQGLGYTF; J: TRBJ1-2; size: few; V: TRBV18; D: TRBD1
DNA: TGCGCCAGCAGCCCCGGGACTAGCGACACGCAGTATTTT; CDR3: CASSPGTSDTQYF; J: TRBJ2-3; size: .; V: TRBV5-1; D: TRBD2
DNA: TGCGCCAGCAGCTCCCAGTGGGAGGGCCGGAGAGGGTCCTACGAGCAGTACTTC; CDR3: CASSSQWEGRRGSYEQYF; J: TRBJ2-7; size: .; V: TRBV5-1; D: TRBD2
DNA: TGTGCCAGCAGTGAATCGGCAGGGTTGGGCTACACCTTC; CDR3: CASSESAGLGYTF; J: TRBJ1-2; size: once; V: TRBV6-1; D: .
DNA: TGCGCCAGCAGATGGGGACAGGGGGCGCACAATGAGCAGTTCTTC; CDR3: CASRWGQGAHNEQFF; J: TRBJ2-1; size: .; V: TRBV5-1; D: TRBD1
DNA: TGTGCCAGCAGCTCCCCATCTAGCGGGGGCCAAGAGACCCAGTACTTC; CDR3: CASSSPSSGGQETQYF; J: TRBJ2-5; size: few; V: TRBV7-9; D: TRBD2
DNA: TGTGCCAGCAGCTTAGTCGGCGGGGGTCAGGATACGCAGTATTTT; CDR3: CASSLVGGGQDTQYF; J: TRBJ2-3; size: .; V: TRBV7-9; D: TRBD2
DNA: TGTGCCTGGAGTGCTCTCGGCGGGGGGGCGGGGACGCAGTATTTT; CDR3: CAWSALGGGAGTQYF; J: TRBJ2-3; size: .; V: TRBV30; D: TRBD2
DNA: TGTGCCACCAGCAGAGATCAGGCGGGGGGGCGAGGTGAGCAGTTCTTC; CDR3: CATSRDQAGGRGEQFF; J: TRBJ2-1; size: once; V: TRBV15; D: TRBD2
DNA: TGTGCCAGCAAAACTGGAGGGCGAAACAATGAGCAGTTCTTC; CDR3: CASKTGGRNNEQFF; J: TRBJ2-1; size: .; V: TRBV28; D: .
DNA: TGTGCCAGCACTTCATCGGGGGGCCGGGAAAAACTGTTTTTT; CDR3: CASTSSGGREKLFF; J: TRBJ1-4; size: .; V: TRBV28; D: .
DNA: TGTGCCAGCAGCGCCGCTAGTTTGGGGGCCCTGGGGTATGGCTACACCTTC; CDR3: CASSAASLGALGYGYTF; J: TRBJ1-2; size: .; V: TRBV9; D: .
DNA: TGTGCCATTCTCGACAGCACAAATGGCTACACCTTC; CDR3: CAILDSTNGYTF; J: TRBJ1-2; size: .; V: TRBV28; D: .
DNA: TGTGCCAGCCGGTCGGGGGGCAAGGGCACTGAAGCTTTCTTT; CDR3: CASRSGGKGTEAFF; J: TRBJ1-1; size: .; V: TRBV5-4; D: .
DNA: TGTGCCAGCAGCCTCAGGGGAGTAGTCGCTGAAGCTTTCTTT; CDR3: CASSLRGVVAEAFF; J: TRBJ1-1; size: .; V: TRBV6-4; D: .
DNA: TGTGCCAGCAGCGCCGGACAGGGGCTCGCTTCACCCCTCCACTTT; CDR3: CASSAGQGLASPLHF; J: TRBJ1-6; size: .; V: TRBV9; D: TRBD1